The 29 T cell receptor beta chains below come from one sample, sequenced in a study of Ad26.COV2.S vaccination and SARS-CoV-2 variants. Some clones are missing from TCRdb's copy, which holds only in-frame ones; the method was immunoSEQ multiplex PCR. The sample holds roughly 300,000 clones, about 88% seen once. The treatment is: about 20 received Ad26.COV2.S at low or high dose, single or two shots; a few received placebo; per-sample allocation not given. Repertoires come from day 63 after the first vaccine or placebo injection. This specimen consisted of peripheral blood, obtained in a trial of Ad26.COV2.S vaccine versus placebo. These receptors originate from a person aged 18-65 years who received the Ad26.COV2.S COVID-19 vaccine or a placebo.

The V call is TRBV5-4, the J call TRBJ2-1; 8 positions match TRBD1. The V and J ends lost 4 bases and 4 bases, in that order; junction bases with no gene match: 4. The germline CDR1 and CDR2 sequences are SGHNT and YYREEE (reference sequence). The CDR3 is made up of 14 amino acids. The CDR3 loop reads CASSGGTGYNEQFF. DNA of the CDR3: TGTGCCAGCAGCGGGGGGACAGGATACAATGAGCAGTTCTTC.

The chain joins TRBV7-2 to TRBJ2-1; D could derive from TRBD1 or TRBD2 (5 bases each). This CDR3 is 12 amino acids long. With 2 bases removed from V and 10 bases from J, the gap between germline ends came to 9 bases. Per germline, CDR1 SGHTA and CDR2 FQGNSA. For the CDR3, the DNA is TGTGCCAGCAGCTTAATCGGGGCGGAGCAGTTCTTC. Its protein is CASSLIGAEQFF.

J is TRBJ1-1 and V is TRBV18; TRBD1 is a possible D gene (5 bases). This CDR3 has 14 amino acids. Trimming stripped 2 bases from V and 4 bases from J, with 11 bases between. Germline V CDR1 and CDR2: KGHSH, LQKENI. The CDR3 coding sequence is TGTGCCAGCTCACCAGGAGGGGAGGGCACTGAAGCTTTCTTT. Its protein product is CASSPGGEGTEAFF.

The chain is built from TRBV2 and TRBJ2-7; D is unclear. Germline CDR1 reads SNHLY; CDR2 reads FYNNEI. Deletions cut 8 bases from V and 0 bases from J, with 14 bases between. The CDR3 loop spans 14 amino acids. DNA of the CDR3: TGTGCCAGCGCATCTGGGGTGAGCTCCTACGAGCAGTACTTC. It translates to CASASGVSSYEQYF.

The J gene is TRBJ2-1, the V gene TRBV6-4; no definite D call. CDR1 and CDR2 from the germline V gene are MRHNA and SNTAGT. Trimming shortened V by 2 bases and J by 8 bases, and 10 bases separated the two germline ends. The length of the CDR3 is 13 residues. CDR3 sequence: CASSDLGLHEQFF. The CDR3 DNA reads as TGTGCCAGCAGTGACCTGGGTCTCCATGAGCAGTTCTTC.

Only a few counts were recorded for this clone. CDR3 sequence: CASSLGQMNTEAFF. The CDR3 DNA reads as TGTGCCAGCAGCTTAGGGCAGATGAACACTGAAGCTTTCTTT. This chain joins TRBV11-2 and TRBJ1-1; D call uncertain. CDR1 and CDR2 from the germline V gene are SGHAT and FQNNGV. V lost 1 base and J 0 bases, leaving 6 bases between the germline ends. CDR3 length equals 14 residues.

The genes are TRBV30 and TRBJ1-6; unclear D gene. Between the trimmed V and J ends, which lost 3 bases and 0 bases, there was a span of 9 bases. The germline V gene encodes CDR1 GTSNPN and CDR2 SVGIG (reference sequence). The CDR3 has 15 amino acids. CDR3 sequence (DNA): TGTGCCTGGAGGCAAATTAGCTCCTATAATTCACCCCTCCACTTT. Amino acid sequence: CAWRQISSYNSPLHF.

V usage is TRBV6-5 and J usage is TRBJ2-7; tentative D call: TRBD2 (6 bases). Germline CDR1 is MNHEY and CDR2 is SVGAGI. The V gene lost 6 bases and the J gene lost 2 bases, with 11 bases spanning the gap. The CDR3 is 13 residues long. The CDR3 loop is CASSRDWAYEQYF. CDR3 nucleotide sequence: TGTGCCAGCAGCCGGGACTGGGCCTACGAGCAGTACTTC.

CDR3 DNA: TGTGCCAGCAGGAACCGGGACGGGAATGAAAAACTGTTTTTT. This sequence encodes CASRNRDGNEKLFF. V usage is TRBV7-2 and J usage is TRBJ1-4; D may be TRBD1 (5 bases). V dropped 6 bases and J dropped 5 bases, with 13 bases sitting between them. The CDR3 contains 14 residues. The germline V gene has CDR1 SGHTA and CDR2 FQGNSA.

This clone turned up a few times. The V call is TRBV5-1, the J call TRBJ1-1; D might be TRBD1 (5 bases). The CDR3 has 14 amino acids. Germline CDR1 SGHRS, CDR2 YFSETQ. The V gene lost 0 bases and the J gene lost 8 bases, with 14 bases spanning the gap. The CDR3 loop is CASSLAGEGSEAFF. In DNA form, the CDR3 reads TGCGCCAGCAGCTTGGCCGGGGAGGGGTCAGAAGCTTTCTTT.

In its sample, this clone was seen a few times. The rearrangement joins TRBV29-1 to TRBJ2-7; D may be TRBD1 (5 bases). The CDR3 is 11 amino acids. Germline V lookup: CDR1 SQVTM, CDR2 ANQGSEA. Trimming pared 6 bases from V and 1 base from J, leaving 7 bases between. CDR3: CSVQGSYEQYF. In DNA form, the CDR3 reads TGCAGCGTCCAGGGATCCTACGAGCAGTACTTC.

To note about this clone: This specimen includes other DNA sequences encoding the same CDR3. The rearrangement links TRBV12-3 or TRBV12-4 to TRBJ2-1, with 7 bases aligning to TRBD2. The J segment lost 10 bases and the V segment lost 3 bases, leaving 0 bases of the junction unmatched. The CDR3 totals 11 residues. DNA of the CDR3: TGTGCCAGCAGTTTGCGGGGGGAGCAGTTCTTC. This translates into CASSLRGEQFF.

This chain uses TRBV5-1 with TRBJ2-1; the D is unclear. V shed 4 bases and J shed 4 bases, with 9 bases lying between them. There are 13 residues in the CDR3. Germline CDR1 reads SGHRS; CDR2 reads YFSETQ. CDR3 coding DNA: TGCGCCAGCAGCATATCCCAATACAATGAGCAGTTCTTC. Amino acids: CASSISQYNEQFF.

The rearrangement links TRBV11-1 to TRBJ2-7; D might be TRBD1 (6 bases). CDR3 length equals 13 residues. Germline V gene data show CDR1 as SGHAT and CDR2 as FQDESV (reference sequence). The V end lost 3 bases, the J end lost 6 bases, and 12 bases lay between the germline ends. In nucleotides, the CDR3 is TGTGCCAGCAGCTTTGGTTCCAGGGGCGAGCAGTACTTC. It yields the protein CASSFGSRGEQYF.

V gene TRBV12-5 combines with J gene TRBJ1-2; D not resolved. V was clipped by 0 bases and J by 8 bases, with 13 bases between them. The length of the CDR3 is 14 residues. CDR1 and CDR2 (germline): LGHNT, FRNRAP. The CDR3: CASGLVGLRYGYTF. In DNA form, the CDR3 reads TGTGCTAGTGGTTTGGTGGGTTTAAGATACGGCTACACCTTC.

The V and J genes are TRBV28 and TRBJ2-2; D perhaps matches TRBD2 (7 bases). Germline CDR1 reads MDHEN; CDR2 reads SYDVKM. This CDR3 contains 14 residues. V was clipped by 8 bases and J by 2 bases, with 12 bases between them. This CDR3 reads CASLGGANTGELFF. Here the CDR3 DNA reads TGTGCCAGCCTTGGGGGGGCCAACACCGGGGAGCTGTTTTTT.

CDR3 in DNA: TGTGCCAGCACCCCCTGGCGGACCGGGGAGCTGTTTTTT. Protein product: CASTPWRTGELFF. V is TRBV12-3 or TRBV12-4 and J is TRBJ2-2; D gene unclear. V was cut by 7 bases and J by 5 bases, with 11 bases left in between. This CDR3 is built from 13 residues.

The V call is TRBV10-3, the J call TRBJ1-1; unclear D gene. The CDR3 totals 14 residues. V lost 2 bases to trimming and J lost 5 bases, with 12 bases between them. Germline assignment: CDR1 ENHRY and CDR2 SYGVKD. For the CDR3, the DNA is TGTGCCATCAGTGAGCTGCTTGGAGAGACTGAAGCTTTCTTT. Protein sequence: CAISELLGETEAFF.

Only a few counts were recorded for this clone. This chain connects TRBV30 to TRBJ2-7; TRBD2 is a possible D gene (6 bases). V shed 0 bases and J shed 5 bases, with 14 bases lying between them. There are 14 residues in the CDR3. Per germline, CDR1 GTSNPN and CDR2 SVGIG (reference sequence). This chain's CDR3 is CAWSVLGGRDEQYF. CDR3 DNA sequence: TGTGCCTGGAGTGTACTTGGAGGGAGAGACGAGCAGTACTTC. The entire variable domain, with the rest obtained from reference TRBV30 and TRBJ2-7, is as follows: SQTIHQWPATLVQPVGSPLSLECTVEGTSNPNLYWYRQAAGRGLQLLFYSVGIGQISSEVPQNLSASRPQDRQFILSSKKLLLSDSGFYLCAWSVLGGRDEQYFGPGTRLTVT.

V gene TRBV6-5 combines with J gene TRBJ2-7; the D gene is possibly TRBD1 (5 bases). This CDR3 is 13 amino acids long. V was pared by 2 bases and J by 4 bases, with 9 bases between. CDR1 MNHEY and CDR2 SVGAGI come from the germline V gene. The CDR3 region is CASSYARAYEQYF. The CDR3 DNA reads as TGTGCCAGCAGTTACGCCAGGGCTTACGAGCAGTACTTC.

The rearrangement uses TRBV28 and TRBJ1-3, with 9 nucleotides matching TRBD1. The CDR3 sequence is 14 residues long. CDR1 MDHEN and CDR2 SYDVKM come from the germline V gene. Trimming took 5 bases from V and 5 from J; bases not matched to a gene: 4. The CDR3 DNA follows: TGTGCCAGCAGTCGAGGACAGGGGAGAAACACCATATATTTT. It is translated as CASSRGQGRNTIYF.

The chain employs TRBV28 and TRBJ2-7; D remains ambiguous. The CDR3 covers 14 residues. Germline lookup yields CDR1 MDHEN and CDR2 SYDVKM. Trimming pared 6 bases from V and 2 bases from J, leaving 14 bases between. CDR3 nucleotides: TGTGCCAGCAGCCTTACTCGTGACGCCTACGAGCAGTACTTC. Translated, it gives CASSLTRDAYEQYF.

The gene calls are TRBV12-3 or TRBV12-4 and TRBJ2-7, with D perhaps matching TRBD1 (7 bases). Deletions cut 10 bases from V and 2 bases from J, with 12 bases between. CDR3 length equals 12 residues. CDR3 residues: CATGDSPYEQYF. Written as DNA, the CDR3 is TGTGCCACGGGGGACAGTCCCTACGAGCAGTACTTC.

The chain uses TRBV2 and TRBJ2-3, with D perhaps TRBD2 (6 bases). V lost 6 bases to trimming and J lost 2 bases, with 12 bases between them. The CDR3 has 14 amino acids. CDR1 and CDR2 from the germline V gene are SNHLY and FYNNEI. CDR3 DNA: TGTGCCAGCAGGGAAAGGGACTTCACAGATACGCAGTATTTT. Translated: CASRERDFTDTQYF.

V and J are TRBV11-2 and TRBJ2-7, with D possibly matching TRBD2 (5 bases). CDR1 is SGHAT and CDR2 is FQNNGV in the germline V gene. The CDR3 consists of 14 residues. Trimming cost V 7 bases and J 3 bases, with 16 bases left between them. The CDR3 region has the DNA TGTGCCAGCACGCATGTTCCCGGGGTCTACGAGCAGTACTTC. Protein sequence: CASTHVPGVYEQYF.

V is TRBV24-1 and J is TRBJ2-2, with a possible D match to TRBD2 (5 bases). This CDR3 is 13 amino acids long. CDR1 is KGHDR, CDR2 SFDVKD, per germline. V was clipped by 9 bases and J by 5 bases, with 12 bases between them. The DNA for the CDR3 is TGTGCCACCGGTCGGGGTCGGACCGGGGAGCTGTTTTTT. It codes for CATGRGRTGELFF.

The gene calls are TRBV4-2 and TRBJ2-5, with 12 bases fitting TRBD2. CDR1 and CDR2 from the germline V gene are LGHNA and YNFKEQ. The CDR3 contains 17 residues. The V segment lost 2 bases and the J segment 0 bases; nucleotides outside the gene matches: 4. The CDR3 loop is CASSQTGLAGYQETQYF. The CDR3 region has the DNA TGTGCCAGCAGCCAAACCGGACTAGCGGGATACCAAGAGACCCAGTACTTC.

The rearrangement uses TRBV29-1 and TRBJ2-1, with 8 bases identical to TRBD2. J lost 2 bases, V lost 7 bases, and 7 bases had no gene match. Germline V CDR1 and CDR2: SQVTM, ANQGSEA. The CDR3 loop spans 14 amino acids. CDR3 amino acids: CSGKLAGPYNEQFF. In DNA form, the CDR3 reads TGCAGCGGGAAGCTAGCGGGCCCCTACAATGAGCAGTTCTTC.

This clone was seen more than once but under ten times. The chain links TRBV7-9 to TRBJ2-1; D remains unclear. V gave up 2 bases and J gave up 7 bases, with 15 bases separating them. The germline CDR1 and CDR2 sequences are SEHNR and FQNEAQ (reference sequence). The CDR3 length is 15 residues. The CDR3 coding sequence is TGTGCCAGCAGCTTATTGGGTCAGCCCCTTAATGAGCAGTTCTTC. It is translated as CASSLLGQPLNEQFF.